The 32 T cell receptor beta chains below all came from one sample that was sequenced in a study of blood T cells in healthy people across ages. PCR was performed a second time for about 7 to 12 cycles using a sample-barcoded 5' primer and a J-beta primer mix. Using its own MiXCR run on the 5' RACE reads, TCRdb lists one record per CDR3 protein. The sample lists fewer than 1,200,000 distinct CDR3 sequences; less than 25% were seen once. These data were also reused for a study on T cells of mothers and their children.

Sequencing was performed on blood. These receptors came from a girl aged 2 to 9 in good health.

This chain links TRBV10-2 with TRBJ2-5; 8 nucleotides align to TRBD1. The DNA matches TRBJ2-7 better at its end, which makes the J call doubtful. The CDR3 is 16 residues long. Germline V lookup: CDR1 WSHSY, CDR2 SAAADI. The CDR3 DNA follows: TGCGCCAGCAGTTTTCTAAGGACAGGGTCACGCTACGAGCAGTACTTC. It encodes CASSFLRTGSRYEQYF.

The genes are TRBV7-2 and TRBJ2-5; D is perhaps TRBD2 (6 bases). V was trimmed by 3 bases and J by 2 bases, leaving 13 bases between them. Per germline, CDR1 SGHTA and CDR2 FQGNSA. The CDR3 sequence is 15 residues long. CDR3: CASSFKAGWQETQYF. The CDR3 DNA is TGTGCCAGCAGCTTCAAAGCGGGCTGGCAAGAGACCCAGTACTTC.

The chain couples TRBV10-3 to TRBJ1-2; 7 bases are a match to TRBD1. V lost 8 bases to trimming and J lost 0 bases; unmatched junction nucleotides: 9. This CDR3 has 15 residues. Germline CDR1 and CDR2: ENHRY and SYGVKD. DNA for the CDR3: TGTGCCATCTGGGCCCGACAGGGTACTAACTATGGCTACACCTTC. This encodes CAIWARQGTNYGYTF.

This clonotype was observed a few times. The chain recombines TRBV12-3 or TRBV12-4 with TRBJ2-7, with TRBD2 identical over 8 bases. J lost 4 bases, V lost 2 bases, and 13 bases had no gene match. The CDR3 contains 17 residues. CDR3 protein: CASSLQAGGPYPYEQYF. CDR3 DNA: TGTGCCAGCAGTTTACAGGCGGGGGGACCCTATCCGTACGAGCAGTACTTC.

This clonotype was seen a few times. V and J are TRBV11-2 and TRBJ2-7; D possibly matches TRBD1 or TRBD2 (5 bases each). V was pared by 1 base and J by 6 bases, with 13 bases between. Germline lookup yields CDR1 SGHAT and CDR2 FQNNGV. There are 14 residues in the CDR3. The CDR3, as DNA: TGTGCCAGCAGCTTAGCTGTCAGGGCGGGCGAGCAGTACTTC. Its protein product is CASSLAVRAGEQYF.

V is TRBV4-1 and J is TRBJ1-5; D unresolved. V was shortened by 1 base and J by 1 base, with 5 bases between the two germline ends. From germline, CDR1 is MGHRA and CDR2 YSYEKL. This CDR3 is built from 14 residues. CDR3 protein: CASSQVQSNQPQHF. The CDR3 DNA is TGCGCCAGCAGCCAAGTCCAAAGCAATCAGCCCCAGCATTTT.

This clonotype was recorded a few times. The chain links TRBV20-1 to TRBJ2-4; 9 bases match TRBD1. The CDR3 is 14 amino acids. In germline, CDR1 is DFQATT, CDR2 SNEGSKA (reference sequence). J was trimmed by 3 bases and V by 3 bases; bases with no gene match: 3. The CDR3 DNA is TGCAGTGCTAGTACAGGGGGCGTCAAAAACATTCAGTACTTC. This gives the protein CSASTGGVKNIQYF.

The chain combines TRBV4-2 with TRBJ2-6, with D uncertain. The CDR3 covers 20 residues. Per germline, CDR1 LGHNA and CDR2 YNFKEQ. Trimming cost V 4 bases and J 0 bases, with 22 bases left between them. DNA for the CDR3: TGTGCCAGCAGCCCTTTGACGGCTTCCGAGAGCCTCTCTGGGGCCAACGTCCTGACTTTC. It codes for CASSPLTASESLSGANVLTF.

This clonotype was counted ten times or more. This sequence joins TRBV7-9 and TRBJ1-4, with 10 bases matching TRBD1. V shed 4 bases and J 7 bases; nucleotides not matched to a gene: 3. Per the germline V gene, CDR1 is SEHNR and CDR2 is FQNEAQ (reference sequence). The CDR3 has 14 amino acids. CDR3: CASSWGTGAEKLFF. CDR3 nucleotides: TGTGCCAGCAGCTGGGGGACAGGGGCTGAAAAACTGTTTTTT. Supplemented by reference TRBV7-9 and TRBJ1-4, the full variable domain reads DTGVSQNPRHKITKRGQNVTFRCDPISEHNRLYWYRQTLGQGPEFLTYFQNEAQLEKSRLLSDRFSAERPKGSFSTLEIQRTEQGDSAMYLCASSWGTGAEKLFFGSGTQLSVL.

This clonotype was seen a few times. The rearrangement links TRBV10-2 to TRBJ2-5; D is perhaps TRBD2 (5 bases). The CDR3 length is 15 residues. Trimming shortened V by 0 bases and J by 7 bases, and 15 bases separated the two germline ends. Germline V CDR1 and CDR2: WSHSY, SAAADI. CDR3 protein: CASSESVFPEATQYF. The CDR3 nucleotides are TGCGCCAGCAGTGAGTCCGTCTTCCCGGAGGCGACCCAGTACTTC.

This sequence joins TRBV7-9 and TRBJ2-5, with 7 bases fitting TRBD2. The CDR3 contains 16 residues. The V gene's germline CDR1 is SEHNR and CDR2 FQNEAQ (reference sequence). The ends lost 5 bases at V and 2 bases at J; junction bases unmatched: 11. CDR3: CASSPWSREGQETQYF. CDR3 bases: TGTGCCAGCAGCCCCTGGAGCAGGGAGGGTCAAGAGACCCAGTACTTC.

The V call is TRBV5-1, the J call TRBJ2-5, with 7 nucleotides matching TRBD2. The DNA end lines up better with TRBJ2-7; the J call may be wrong. Germline assignment: CDR1 SGHRS and CDR2 YFSETQ. The CDR3 is made up of 14 amino acids. The CDR3 loop is CASSNPGTKREQYF. DNA for the CDR3: TGCGCCAGCAGCAATCCAGGGACTAAACGCGAGCAGTACTTC.

This clonotype showed up just a few times. The rearrangement joins TRBV7-2 to TRBJ2-3; 10 nucleotides align to TRBD2. The V gene end was trimmed by 4 bases and the J gene end by 2 bases; junction bases not matched to a gene: 3. In germline, CDR1 is SGHTA, CDR2 FQGNSA. The CDR3 length is 15 residues. This chain's CDR3 is CASSSSGGDTDTQYF. Here the CDR3 DNA reads TGTGCCAGCAGCTCTAGCGGGGGAGACACAGATACGCAGTATTTT.

This clonotype was observed a few times. V is TRBV20-1 and J is TRBJ1-2; TRBD1 might be the D (6 bases). Germline-derived CDR1 and CDR2 are DFQATT and SNEGSKA (reference sequence). The CDR3 contains 13 residues. V was cut by 6 bases and J by 4 bases, with 15 bases left in between. As DNA, the CDR3 is TGCAGTGCGCCTACCAGGGGCGGCTATGGCTACACCTTC. Residues: CSAPTRGGYGYTF.

This clonotype was observed a handful of times. The chain is built from TRBV29-1 and TRBJ2-1; no clear D gene. With 2 bases removed from V and 5 bases from J, the gap between germline ends came to 10 bases. CDR1 SQVTM and CDR2 ANQGSEA come from the germline V gene. This CDR3 is built from 13 residues. CDR3 sequence: CSVENLNNNEQFF. The CDR3 nucleotides are TGCAGCGTTGAAAACCTTAATAACAATGAGCAGTTCTTC.

The gene calls are TRBV13 and TRBJ2-1; the match to TRBD1 covers 9 bases. The CDR3 totals 15 residues. Losses at the gene ends were 3 bases for V and 5 bases for J; bases not matched to a gene: 5. CDR1 PRHDT and CDR2 FYEKMQ come from the germline V gene (reference sequence). This chain's CDR3 is CASSFAGQGDNEQFF. In DNA form, the CDR3 reads TGTGCCAGCAGCTTCGCGGGACAGGGTGACAATGAGCAGTTCTTC.

This clonotype was picked up a small number of times. The rearrangement uses TRBV12-3 or TRBV12-4 and TRBJ2-1; the D gene is possibly TRBD2 (5 bases). The CDR3 spans 11 residues. V shed 6 bases and J shed 12 bases, with 12 bases lying between them. CDR3 sequence (DNA): TGTGCCAGCAGGGGAGAGGTAGGGCAGTTCTTC. This sequence encodes CASRGEVGQFF.

This chain uses TRBV5-1 with TRBJ2-2; D is perhaps TRBD1 (5 bases). The germline V gene encodes CDR1 SGHRS and CDR2 YFSETQ. This CDR3 region has 16 residues. V was pared by 0 bases and J by 5 bases, with 14 bases between. The CDR3 DNA reads as TGCGCCAGCAGCTTGGCCTTTGACAGTTCTACCGGGGAGCTGTTTTTT. Protein sequence: CASSLAFDSSTGELFF.

The chain is built from TRBV5-1 and TRBJ2-7; D remains unclear. The CDR3 has 14 residues. Germline-derived CDR1 and CDR2 are SGHRS and YFSETQ. V was trimmed by 3 bases and J by 5 bases, leaving 15 bases between them. This chain's CDR3 is CASSSIGWQNEQYF. CDR3 DNA sequence: TGCGCCAGCAGCTCAATCGGGTGGCAGAACGAGCAGTACTTC.

The rearrangement joins TRBV28 to TRBJ2-1; unclear D gene. The CDR3 extends over 17 amino acids. Trimming removed 3 bases at V and 2 bases at J, with 17 bases between. From germline, CDR1 is MDHEN and CDR2 SYDVKM. As DNA, the CDR3 is TGTGCCAGCAGTTTTGGATTCTGGGCAGAGCCCTACAATGAGCAGTTCTTC. Amino acids: CASSFGFWAEPYNEQFF.

Points on this clonotype: One end of the junction fails to match germline, which may point to a read error. The J gene is TRBJ2-1, the V gene TRBV5-1; D possibly corresponds to TRBD2 (5 bases). The germline V gene has CDR1 SGHRS and CDR2 YFSETQ. This CDR3 is built from 16 residues. The CDR3 nucleotides read TGCGCCACCAGCTCCCTCCCCCGGGGAGTAAACAATGAGCAGTTCTTC. Its translation: CATSSLPRGVNNEQFF.

This clonotype was recorded a few times. This sequence joins TRBV12-3 or TRBV12-4 and TRBJ2-2; no clear D. The V end was cut by 1 base, the J end by 0 bases, with 9 bases between. This CDR3 has 16 amino acids. In DNA form, the CDR3 reads TGTGCCAGCAGTTTAGTCGCCAACGCGAACACCGGGGAGCTGTTTTTT. Protein product: CASSLVANANTGELFF.

There are a few counts of this clonotype. This chain connects TRBV11-2 to TRBJ2-7; D possibly uses TRBD1 or TRBD2 (5 bases each). There are 15 residues in the CDR3. The germline V and J ends were trimmed by 6 bases and 2 bases, with 17 bases remaining between them. In germline, CDR1 is SGHAT, CDR2 FQNNGV. This chain's CDR3 is CASRPVEQGPYEQYF. Here the CDR3 DNA reads TGTGCCAGCAGACCGGTGGAGCAGGGACCCTACGAGCAGTACTTC.

This clonotype occurred a few times. The chain recombines TRBV7-8 with TRBJ2-2; D gene ambiguous. The germline V gene has CDR1 SGHVS and CDR2 FQNEAQ. Trimming left V 6 bases short and J 3 bases short, with 11 bases between. The CDR3 totals 14 residues. CDR3 DNA: TGTGCCAGCAGTCACCCTTGGGACACCGGGGAGCTGTTTTTT. Amino acids: CASSHPWDTGELFF. Combining the CDR3 with reference TRBV7-8 and TRBJ2-2 gives the whole variable domain GAGVSQSPRYKVAKRGQDVALRCDPISGHVSLFWYQQALGQGPEFLTYFQNEAQLDKSGLPSDRFFAERPEGSVSTLKIQRTQQEDSAVYLCASSHPWDTGELFFGEGSRLTVL.

This clonotype has a handful of counts. The rearrangement links TRBV6-2 or TRBV6-3 to TRBJ1-2, with D hard to call. V gave up 3 bases and J gave up 0 bases, with 11 bases separating them. This CDR3 region has 15 residues. The germline gives CDR1 MNHEY, CDR2 SVGEGT. For the CDR3, the DNA is TGTGCCAGCAGTTATGATGGCGAGCCTAACTATGGCTACACCTTC. Translating it yields CASSYDGEPNYGYTF.

The rearrangement links TRBV7-2 to TRBJ1-2; D is perhaps TRBD1 (5 bases). With 0 bases removed from V and 12 bases from J, the gap between germline ends came to 23 bases. Germline V CDR1 and CDR2: SGHTA, FQGNSA. This CDR3 is built from 16 residues. The CDR3 loop is CASSLAGTGLTHSHTF. In nucleotides, the CDR3 is TGTGCCAGCAGCTTAGCGGGTACGGGACTTACCCACAGCCACACCTTC.

The chain recombines TRBV20-1 with TRBJ2-4; 7 bases align to TRBD2. The CDR3 has 14 residues. Germline V gene data show CDR1 as DFQATT and CDR2 as SNEGSKA (reference sequence). Losses at the gene ends were 5 bases for V and 4 bases for J; bases not matched to a gene: 8. The CDR3: CSAVPTGGKNIQYF. In DNA, the CDR3 is TGCAGTGCTGTCCCCACGGGGGGTAAAAACATTCAGTACTTC.

This clonotype has a handful of counts. The CDR3 region is CASSSTLGTQTSTDTQYF. The CDR3 coding sequence is TGTGCCAGCAGCTCGACGCTTGGGACGCAAACTAGCACAGATACGCAGTATTTT. The V gene is TRBV13, the J gene TRBJ2-3; either TRBD1 or TRBD2 may fit D (5 bases each). The germline CDR1 and CDR2 sequences are PRHDT and FYEKMQ (reference sequence). V dropped 4 bases and J dropped 0 bases, with 20 bases sitting between them. This CDR3 is built from 18 residues.

The genes are TRBV7-3 and TRBJ2-3, with D possibly being TRBD2 (6 bases). Germline assignment: CDR1 SGHTA and CDR2 FQGTGA. The CDR3 contains 15 residues. Trimming removed 6 bases from V and 0 bases from J, with 13 bases in between. The CDR3 DNA is TGTGCCAGCAGTCCAGCCGGGGGAAGCACAGATACGCAGTATTTT. Protein product: CASSPAGGSTDTQYF.

This chain links TRBV4-1 with TRBJ2-3; D gene unclear. V was clipped by 2 bases and J by 7 bases, with 25 bases between them. The germline V gene has CDR1 MGHRA and CDR2 YSYEKL. CDR3 length: 18 amino acids. CDR3 nucleotides: TGCGCCAGCAGCCAATTTGGACCCGGTAGGATTAGTCCCAATACGCAGTATTTT. Encoded protein: CASSQFGPGRISPNTQYF.

This clonotype was counted between two and nine times. The V gene is TRBV6-1, the J gene TRBJ2-7, with D unresolved. Trimming cost V 8 bases and J 2 bases, with 13 bases left between them. Germline CDR1 is MNHNS and CDR2 is SASEGT. The CDR3 is made up of 13 amino acids. The CDR3 coding sequence is TGTGCCAGCCTTAAGGTTTATACCTACGAGCAGTACTTC. Residues: CASLKVYTYEQYF.

V is TRBV20-1 and J is TRBJ2-2, with 13 bases lining up with TRBD2. V was clipped by 6 bases and J by 4 bases; unmatched bases: 2. This CDR3 contains 14 residues. In germline, CDR1 is DFQATT, CDR2 SNEGSKA (reference sequence). The CDR3 coding sequence is TGCAGTGCCAGACTAGCGGGAGGCACCGGGGAGCTGTTTTTT. Protein: CSARLAGGTGELFF.